This TCR beta chain emerged from a study of cytomegalovirus exposure and HLA in healthy donors. Study-wide results and caveats: It was confirmed in vitro that three of the CMV-associated chains were specific for CMV antigens.

The PCR employed 60 Vbeta primers together with 13 Jbeta primers. Produced via immunoSEQ multiplex PCR; TCRdb's table is partial and in-frame only. The sample carries some 180,000 clones, 81% recorded once. In its sample, this clone was seen a few times. Its antigen is unknown. V lost 4 bases and J lost 6; bases outside the gene matches: 5. Germline CDR1 reads GTSNPN; CDR2 reads SVGIG (reference sequence). The CDR3 spans 13 residues. The clonotype comes from a man aged 35 to 55 in good health and CMV-seropositive. The sample was PBMCs. J is TRBJ2-1 and V is TRBV30; TRBD2 aligns across 8 bases. CDR3 coding DNA: TGTGCCTGGACGAGCGGGAGAGGCAATGAGCAGTTCTTC. Translation: CAWTSGRGNEQFF.